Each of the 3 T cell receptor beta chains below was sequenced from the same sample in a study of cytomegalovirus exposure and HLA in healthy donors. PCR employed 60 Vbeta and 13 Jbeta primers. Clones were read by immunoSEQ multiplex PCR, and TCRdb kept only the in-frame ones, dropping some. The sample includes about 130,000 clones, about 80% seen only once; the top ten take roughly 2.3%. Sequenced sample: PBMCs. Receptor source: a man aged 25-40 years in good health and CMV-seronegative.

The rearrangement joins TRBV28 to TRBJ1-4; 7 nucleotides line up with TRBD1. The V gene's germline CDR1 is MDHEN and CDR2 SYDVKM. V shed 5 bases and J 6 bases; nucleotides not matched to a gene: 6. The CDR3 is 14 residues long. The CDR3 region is CASSADRVDEKLFF. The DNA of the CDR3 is TGTGCCAGCAGTGCAGACAGGGTGGATGAAAAACTGTTTTTT.

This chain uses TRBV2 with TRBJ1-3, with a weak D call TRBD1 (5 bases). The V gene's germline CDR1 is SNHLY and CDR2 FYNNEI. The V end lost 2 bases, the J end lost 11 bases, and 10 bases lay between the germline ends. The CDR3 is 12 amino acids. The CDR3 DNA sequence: TGTGCCAGCAGTGAATCAGGCAGGGCCATATATTTT. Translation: CASSESGRAIYF.

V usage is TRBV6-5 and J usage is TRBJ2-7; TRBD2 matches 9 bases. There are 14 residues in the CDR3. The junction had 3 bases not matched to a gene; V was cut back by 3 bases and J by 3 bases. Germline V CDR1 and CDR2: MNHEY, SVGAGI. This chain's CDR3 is CASSYYSGGYEQYF. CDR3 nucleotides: TGTGCCAGCAGTTATTATAGCGGGGGCTACGAGCAGTACTTC.